This T cell receptor beta chain was sequenced in a study of T-cell reconstitution after alpha-beta-depleted transplantation in children. Molecular barcoding with unique molecular identifiers was used for the TCRbeta library. Using its own MiXCR run on the PCR reads, TCRdb lists one record per CDR3 protein. The table records a few hundred thousand distinct CDR3 sequences, 10% of them present only once. Trimming cost V 0 bases and J 2 bases; bases outside gene matches: 4. This CDR3 has 15 amino acids. Germline CDR1 DFQATT, CDR2 SNEGSKA (reference sequence). In its sample, this clonotype was seen a few times.

This clonotype was sampled from a human donor who donated a stem cell graft to a child with acute lymphoblastic leukemia. The V call is TRBV20-1, the J call TRBJ2-5; TRBD1 matches 9 bases. The source was PBMCs from the stem cell graft donor, collected from the stem cell graft. This chain's CDR3 is CSARDGGQGQETQYF. In DNA form, the CDR3 reads TGCAGTGCTAGAGATGGGGGACAGGGTCAAGAGACCCAGTACTTC.